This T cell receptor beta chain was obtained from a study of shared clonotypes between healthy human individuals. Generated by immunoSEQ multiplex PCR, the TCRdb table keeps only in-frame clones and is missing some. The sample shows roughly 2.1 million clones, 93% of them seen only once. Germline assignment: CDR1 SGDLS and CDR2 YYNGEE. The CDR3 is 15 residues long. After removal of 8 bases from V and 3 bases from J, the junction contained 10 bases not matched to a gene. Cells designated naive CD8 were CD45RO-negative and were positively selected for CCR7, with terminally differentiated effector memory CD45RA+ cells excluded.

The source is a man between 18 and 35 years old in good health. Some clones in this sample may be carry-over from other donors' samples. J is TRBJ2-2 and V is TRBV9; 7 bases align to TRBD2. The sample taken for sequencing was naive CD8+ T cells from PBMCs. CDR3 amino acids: CARWGGARDTGELFF. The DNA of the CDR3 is TGTGCCAGGTGGGGAGGGGCTCGGGACACCGGGGAGCTGTTTTTT.